Below are 22 T cell receptor beta chains sequenced from a single sample in a study of read filtering for tumor transcriptome and immune sequencing. Molecular barcoded adaptors covering alpha/delta and beta/gamma chains were used on roughly 400 ng RNA. TCRdb itself ran the reads through MiXCR, one entry per CDR3 protein. This sample has roughly 61,000 distinct CDR3 sequences, with 9% to 15% found just once. What was sequenced was a population of CD138-negative cells sorted from bone marrow. The receptors originated from a donor at least 40 years old with multiple myeloma.

Many counts were recorded for this clonotype. The chain couples TRBV3-1 to TRBJ2-5; 14 positions agree with TRBD2. Germline values: CDR1 LGHDT, CDR2 YNNKEL (reference sequence). J lost 3 bases, V lost 3 bases, and 6 bases had no gene match. This CDR3 comprises 17 residues. The CDR3 DNA follows: TGTGCCAGCAGCCATTGGGGACTAGCGGGGGCTGAAGAGACCCAGTACTTC. As protein: CASSHWGLAGAEETQYF.

This clonotype has at least ten counts. The V call is TRBV11-1, the J call TRBJ2-1; 13 bases align to TRBD2. The J segment lost 10 bases and the V segment lost 4 bases, leaving 10 bases of the junction unmatched. CDR1 is SGHAT and CDR2 is FQDESV in the germline V gene (reference sequence). The CDR3 runs 16 residues. The chain's CDR3 is CASSSLLAGGPGEQFF. The CDR3 DNA follows: TGTGCCAGCAGCTCCCTACTAGCGGGGGGGCCGGGAGAGCAGTTCTTC.

There are a few counts of this clonotype. This may be a read error, as it is one base from a much larger clone. Here the CDR3 reads CASRQEPGQLHEKLCF. The DNA for the CDR3 is TGCGCCAGCCGCCAAGAACCGGGACAGCTCCATGAAAAACTGTGTTTT. The rearrangement links TRBV4-1 to TRBJ1-4; the match to TRBD1 covers 7 bases. Germline loops: CDR1 MGHRA, CDR2 YSYEKL. This CDR3 comprises 16 residues.

This clonotype has a count of ten or more. The V call is TRBV30, the J call TRBJ2-7; D is possibly TRBD1 (5 bases). This CDR3 spans 12 amino acids. Germline V gene data show CDR1 as GTSNPN and CDR2 as SVGIG (reference sequence). V lost 0 bases and J lost 2, with 5 bases in between. CDR3 bases: TGTGCCTGGAGTGTAGGGGCCTACGAGCAGTACTTC. Translated: CAWSVGAYEQYF.

This chain joins TRBV3-1 and TRBJ2-1, with 7 positions matching TRBD1. This CDR3 is 15 amino acids long. Losses at the gene ends were 5 bases for V and 1 base for J; bases not matched to a gene: 5. Per germline, CDR1 LGHDT and CDR2 YNNKEL (reference sequence). The CDR3 DNA follows: TGTGCCAGCAGCTCGACAGGGATTTCCTACAATGAGCAGTTCTTC. It translates to CASSSTGISYNEQFF.

This clonotype was detected ten times or more. The DNA of the CDR3 is TGTGCCAGCAGCGTAGGAGGCAGCCGCAATGAGCAGTTCTTC. It translates to CASSVGGSRNEQFF. The rearrangement uses TRBV9 and TRBJ2-1, with D unresolved. The CDR3 runs to 14 residues. V gave up 0 bases and J gave up 6 bases, with 10 bases separating them. Germline CDR1 and CDR2: SGDLS and YYNGEE. The variable domain in full, completed from reference TRBV9 and TRBJ2-1, reads DSGVTQTPKHLITATGQRVTLRCSPRSGDLSVYWYQQSLDQGLQFLIQYYNGEERAKGNILERFSAQQFPDLHSELNLSSLELGDSALYFCASSVGGSRNEQFFGPGTRLTVL.

The table lists this clonotype with many counts. The rearrangement links TRBV21-1 to TRBJ2-1; no check of the table's D call, TRBD1, against the DNA was made. TRBV21-1 represents a pseudogene. This CDR3 is 14 amino acids long. CDR3 amino acids: CASIGGGSMGEQFF. In DNA form, the CDR3 reads TGTGCCAGCATCGGGGGGGGCTCGATGGGTGAGCAGTTCTTC.

This clonotype was observed at least ten times. The chain couples TRBV6-1 to TRBJ2-7; D is possibly TRBD1 (6 bases). V was trimmed by 0 bases and J by 3 bases, leaving 12 bases between them. The CDR3 runs 15 residues. Germline V gene lookup returns CDR1 MNHNS and CDR2 SASEGT. CDR3 DNA: TGTGCCAGCAGTGAAGCTGGCAGGGGAGTCTACGAGCAGTACTTC. It is translated as CASSEAGRGVYEQYF.

In this sample, this clonotype turned up many times. Relative to the germline gene, one junction end is altered; a read error may explain this. The rearrangement uses TRBV18 and TRBJ2-1; weak D call: TRBD2 (6 bases). The CDR3 sequence is 14 residues long. Germline CDR1 reads KGHSH; CDR2 reads LQKENI. The CDR3 spells CATSPGSGVNEQFF. The CDR3 coding sequence is TGTGCCACCTCACCGGGGTCGGGGGTAAATGAGCAGTTCTTC.

A word on this clonotype: It may be a read error: a sequence one base away is much more abundant. The chain carries TRBV2 and TRBJ1-1, with D possibly matching TRBD1 (5 bases). This CDR3 has 14 amino acids. Looked up from germline, CDR1 is SNHLY and CDR2 is FYNNEI. CDR3 DNA: TGTGCCAGCAGGTCGCAAGGGCAGGGTGCTGAAGCTCTCTTT. This encodes CASRSQGQGAEALF.

This clonotype was detected ten times or more. The CDR3 reads CASTGTDTQYF. Here the CDR3 DNA reads TGTGCCAGCACTGGCACAGATACGCAGTATTTT. The gene calls are TRBV12-3 or TRBV12-4 and TRBJ2-3; D unresolved. The CDR3 length is 11 residues. Trimming pared 7 bases from V and 1 base from J, leaving 3 bases between.

This clonotype was seen repeatedly, ten times or more. V and J are TRBV9 and TRBJ2-3, with 12 bases aligning to TRBD2. CDR1 and CDR2 (germline): SGDLS, YYNGEE. The CDR3 covers 17 residues. Trimming cost V 0 bases and J 5 bases; bases outside gene matches: 7. The chain's CDR3 is CASSVGTSGGYGDTQYF. DNA for the CDR3: TGTGCCAGCAGCGTAGGTACTAGCGGGGGGTATGGAGATACGCAGTATTTT.

This clonotype came up many times. The chain links TRBV7-2 to TRBJ2-5; 11 bases are a match to TRBD2. Trimming at V came to 4 bases and at J to 4 bases, leaving 11 bases not matched to a gene. Germline V gene sequence: CDR1 SGHTA, CDR2 FQGNSA. The CDR3 length is 17 residues. The CDR3 sequence: CASSSLNRLAGLETQYF. CDR3 nucleotides: TGTGCCAGCAGCTCTCTGAATAGACTAGCGGGGTTAGAGACCCAGTACTTC. Full variable domain (missing parts from reference TRBV7-2 and TRBJ2-5): GAGVSQSPSNKVTEKGKDVELRCDPISGHTALYWYRQSLGQGLEFLIYFQGNSAPDKSGLPSDRFSAERTGGSVSTLTIQRTQQEDSAVYLCASSSLNRLAGLETQYFGPGTRLLVL.

This clonotype was seen only a few times. CDR3 sequence: CASSPTSGLFLSYNEQFF. The DNA for the CDR3 is TGTGCCAGCAGCCCAACTAGCGGACTCTTTCTTTCCTACAATGAGCAGTTCTTC. The genes are TRBV2 and TRBJ2-1; 8 positions match TRBD2. The germline CDR1 and CDR2 sequences are SNHLY and FYNNEI. The CDR3 length is 18 residues. Trimming at V came to 6 bases and at J to 1 base, leaving 14 bases not matched to a gene. The whole variable domain, remainder taken from reference TRBV2 and TRBJ2-1, is EPEVTQTPSHQVTQMGQEVILRCVPISNHLYFYWYRQILGQKVEFLVSFYNNEISEKSEIFDDQFSVERPDGSNFTLKIRSTKLEDSAMYFCASSPTSGLFLSYNEQFFGPGTRLTVL.

The sample holds many counts of this clonotype. The chain recombines TRBV29-1 with TRBJ2-2, with a possible D match to TRBD1 (8 bases). The CDR3 length is 15 residues. V lost 6 bases and J 3 bases, leaving 17 bases between the germline ends. CDR1 and CDR2 from the germline V gene are SQVTM and ANQGSEA. The CDR3 DNA reads as TGCAGCGTGACAGGGGAGGGGTTGGACACCGGGGAGCTGTTTTTT. Encoded protein: CSVTGEGLDTGELFF.

This clonotype was counted at least ten times. The chain recombines TRBV15 with TRBJ2-3, with D perhaps TRBD1 (6 bases). Germline V gene sequence: CDR1 LNHNV, CDR2 YYDKDF (reference sequence). CDR3 size: 16 residues. Trimming removed 0 bases from V and 6 bases from J, with 16 bases in between. The CDR3 protein is CATSRDWQGSFDTQYF. The CDR3 nucleotides are TGTGCCACCAGCAGAGATTGGCAGGGGTCCTTCGATACGCAGTATTTT.

This clonotype was detected many times. The CDR3 DNA reads as TGTGCCAGTAGTATCCTAGATGCTAATGAAAAACTGTTTTTT. As protein: CASSILDANEKLFF. The chain couples TRBV19 to TRBJ1-4, with D unresolved. Per germline, CDR1 LNHDA and CDR2 SQIVND (reference sequence). The CDR3 sequence is 14 residues long. Trimming cost V 3 bases and J 3 bases, with 8 bases left between them.

This clonotype turned up a few times. This chain uses TRBV12-3 or TRBV12-4 with TRBJ1-1, with D possibly being TRBD1 (6 bases). The germline V and J ends were trimmed by 6 bases and 7 bases, with 15 bases remaining between them. CDR3 length: 13 amino acids. The CDR3 is CASREQGLLEAFF. The CDR3 DNA sequence: TGTGCCAGCAGGGAACAGGGACTTCTTGAAGCTTTCTTT.

On this clonotype itself: A much larger clone lies a single base off, so this may be a read error. The chain links TRBV6-2 or TRBV6-3 to TRBJ2-7; weak D call: TRBD1 (6 bases). CDR3 length equals 12 residues. Germline assignment: CDR1 MNHEY and CDR2 SVGEGT. Trimming stripped 8 bases from V and 5 bases from J, with 13 bases between. Here the CDR3 DNA reads TGTGCCAGCTACAGGGTACCCCACGAGCAGTACTTC. Its protein is CASYRVPHEQYF.

This clonotype was observed many times. This chain joins TRBV5-1 and TRBJ2-7, with D perhaps matching TRBD2 (5 bases). The CDR3 covers 13 residues. With 3 bases removed from V and 6 bases from J, the gap between germline ends came to 13 bases. Germline V gives CDR1 SGHRS, CDR2 YFSETQ. CDR3 coding DNA: TGCGCCAGCAGCTCGCCTGGGAGTCCCGAGCAGTACTTC. It specifies CASSSPGSPEQYF.

The table lists this clonotype with many counts. The chain combines TRBV7-9 with TRBJ1-5; a possible D gene is TRBD1 (6 bases). CDR3 size: 14 residues. V shed 5 bases and J shed 2 bases, with 10 bases lying between them. Germline assignment: CDR1 SEHNR and CDR2 FQNEAQ (reference sequence). CDR3 sequence (DNA): TGTGCCAGCAGCCAGGACAGTGGCAATCAGCCCCAGCATTTT. Residues: CASSQDSGNQPQHF.

Only a few counts were recorded for this clonotype. This chain connects TRBV12-3 or TRBV12-4 to TRBJ2-3, with a tentative D call TRBD1 (6 bases). The V end was cut by 4 bases, the J end by 9 bases, with 20 bases between. The CDR3 consists of 15 residues. DNA of the CDR3: TGTGCCAGCAGTTCCGGGACAACGCCCTCGCGAACGCAGTATTTT. Its protein is CASSSGTTPSRTQYF.